This T cell receptor beta chain appears in the sequencing data of a study of shared clonotypes between healthy human individuals. The V end lost 4 bases, the J end lost 4 bases, and 10 bases lay between the germline ends. This CDR3 is 14 amino acids long. The germline CDR1 and CDR2 sequences are SEHNR and FQNEAQ (reference sequence). The data were produced by immunoSEQ multiplex PCR, yet TCRdb's version contains in-frame clones alone and is incomplete. The sample lists around 1 million clones; less than 85% were seen once. The sequence came from a young man in good health. V usage is TRBV7-9 and J usage is TRBJ1-4; TRBD1 might be the D (6 bases). The sequenced sample was memory CD4+ T cells sorted from blood. Indicated subset: CD45RA-negative fraction. This chain's CDR3 is CASSSQGYNEKLFF. The CDR3 region has the DNA TGTGCCAGCAGCTCACAGGGTTATAATGAAAAACTGTTTTTT. Full variable domain (remainder filled in from reference TRBV7-9 and TRBJ1-4): DTGVSQNPRHKITKRGQNVTFRCDPISEHNRLYWYRQTLGQGPEFLTYFQNEAQLEKSRLLSDRFSAERPKGSFSTLEIQRTEQGDSAMYLCASSSQGYNEKLFFGSGTQLSVL.